A selection of T cell receptor beta chains follows, all from one sample in a study of control samples from healthy donors and cancer patients. The protocol was immunoSEQ multiplex PCR, while the TCRdb copy is restricted to in-frame clones and leaves out a portion. The top ten hold approximately 6% of the sample, which has about 73,000 clones, 85% to 95% seen once. Sequenced sample: blood. These receptors were taken from a middle-aged woman in good health. Both conserved end residues are part of each CDR3. The order of the fields is clone size, V gene, D gene, CDR3 length, J gene, CDR3 DNA, CDR3 protein. A D gene is named only where the DNA matches it firmly. A row's size may be missing; if present it is once, few, many or a size class.

clone size: -
V gene: TRBV4-1
D gene: TRBD1
CDR3 length: 16
J gene: TRBJ2-3
CDR3 DNA: TGCGCCAGCAGCCAAGAGGGACAGGGGAGCACAGATACGCAGTATTTT
CDR3 protein: CASSQEGQGSTDTQYF

clone size: -
V gene: TRBV6-1
D gene: -
CDR3 length: 16
J gene: TRBJ1-4
CDR3 DNA: TGTGCCAGCAGTGAGCATTTGACCGCAACTAATGAAAAACTGTTTTTT
CDR3 protein: CASSEHLTATNEKLFF

clone size: -
V gene: TRBV2
D gene: TRBD1
CDR3 length: 14
J gene: TRBJ2-3
CDR3 DNA: TGTGCCAGCATGCAGGACAGGGGATTAGATACGCAGTATTTT
CDR3 protein: CASMQDRGLDTQYF

clone size: few
V gene: TRBV27
D gene: -
CDR3 length: 11
J gene: TRBJ2-1
CDR3 DNA: TGTGCCAGCAGCGACTTATCTGAGCAGTTCTTC
CDR3 protein: CASSDLSEQFF

clone size: -
V gene: TRBV13
D gene: TRBD2
CDR3 length: 17
J gene: TRBJ2-1
CDR3 DNA: TGTGCCAGCAGCCCGGTTGGGGGACTAGCGGGCTACAATGAGCAGTTCTTC
CDR3 protein: CASSPVGGLAGYNEQFF

clone size: -
V gene: TRBV6-2/TRBV6-3
D gene: TRBD2
CDR3 length: 15
J gene: TRBJ2-5
CDR3 DNA: TGTGCCAGCAGTTGGGGGACTAGCGGGAGGAAGACCCAGTACTTC
CDR3 protein: CASSWGTSGRKTQYF

clone size: few
V gene: TRBV19
D gene: -
CDR3 length: 15
J gene: TRBJ1-4
CDR3 DNA: TGTGCCAGTAGTTCTCCGACAGACAGTAATGAAAAACTGTTTTTT
CDR3 protein: CASSSPTDSNEKLFF

clone size: -
V gene: TRBV12-5
D gene: TRBD1
CDR3 length: 14
J gene: TRBJ1-1
CDR3 DNA: TGTGCTAGTAAGAATACCAGGGGGGGCACTGAAGCTTTCTTT
CDR3 protein: CASKNTRGGTEAFF

clone size: -
V gene: TRBV6-5
D gene: -
CDR3 length: 15
J gene: TRBJ2-1
CDR3 DNA: TGTGCCAGCACTACTGGGGCTAGCGTGAGCAATGAGCAGTTCTTC
CDR3 protein: CASTTGASVSNEQFF

clone size: -
V gene: TRBV6-5
D gene: TRBD1
CDR3 length: 15
J gene: TRBJ2-2
CDR3 DNA: TGTGCCAGCAGCCAAGGACAGGGGAACACCGGGGAGCTGTTTTTT
CDR3 protein: CASSQGQGNTGELFF

clone size: -
V gene: TRBV7-8
D gene: -
CDR3 length: 14
J gene: TRBJ1-6
CDR3 DNA: TGTGCCAGCAGCTTATGGGGGGATAATTCACCCCTCCACTTT
CDR3 protein: CASSLWGDNSPLHF

clone size: once
V gene: TRBV3-1/TRBV3-2
D gene: -
CDR3 length: 16
J gene: TRBJ2-7
CDR3 DNA: TGTGCCAGCAGCCAAGATTGGCCGAGGGAGACCTACGAGCAGTACTTC
CDR3 protein: CASSQDWPRETYEQYF

clone size: -
V gene: TRBV4-2
D gene: TRBD2
CDR3 length: 17
J gene: TRBJ2-1
CDR3 DNA: TGTGCCAGCAGCCAAGAAACTAGCGGGGGTGTATACAATGAGCAGTTCTTC
CDR3 protein: CASSQETSGGVYNEQFF

clone size: once
V gene: TRBV2
D gene: -
CDR3 length: 10
J gene: TRBJ2-5
CDR3 DNA: TGTGCCAGCAGCATAGAGACCCAGTACTTC
CDR3 protein: CASSIETQYF

clone size: -
V gene: TRBV10-3
D gene: TRBD1
CDR3 length: 13
J gene: TRBJ1-5
CDR3 DNA: TGTGCCATCAGGGACAGGGACTCTCAGCCCCAGCATTTT
CDR3 protein: CAIRDRDSQPQHF

clone size: -
V gene: TRBV15
D gene: -
CDR3 length: 13
J gene: TRBJ2-3
CDR3 DNA: TGTGCCACCAGCAGAGAGAGGGCAGATACGCAGTATTTT
CDR3 protein: CATSRERADTQYF

clone size: -
V gene: TRBV5-4
D gene: -
CDR3 length: 11
J gene: TRBJ1-1
CDR3 DNA: TGTGCCAGCAGCTTGGTAGGGGAAGCTTTCTTT
CDR3 protein: CASSLVGEAFF

clone size: once
V gene: TRBV15
D gene: -
CDR3 length: 13
J gene: TRBJ1-1
CDR3 DNA: TGTGCCACCAGCATTATAGGACTGCCTGAAGCTTTCTTT
CDR3 protein: CATSIIGLPEAFF

clone size: once
V gene: TRBV9
D gene: -
CDR3 length: 14
J gene: TRBJ1-2
CDR3 DNA: TGTGCCAGCAATCCCTCAGGATCGAACTATGGCTACACCTTC
CDR3 protein: CASNPSGSNYGYTF

clone size: -
V gene: TRBV5-4
D gene: -
CDR3 length: 13
J gene: TRBJ2-3
CDR3 DNA: TGTGCCAGCAGCTGGGAGAGCACAGATACGCAGTATTTT
CDR3 protein: CASSWESTDTQYF

clone size: -
V gene: TRBV10-1
D gene: TRBD2
CDR3 length: 17
J gene: TRBJ2-2
CDR3 DNA: TGCGCCAGCAGTGAACTAGCGGGATTCGCGAACACCGGGGAGCTGTTTTTT
CDR3 protein: CASSELAGFANTGELFF

clone size: -
V gene: TRBV27
D gene: -
CDR3 length: 14
J gene: TRBJ1-6
CDR3 DNA: TGTGCCAGCAGTTTAGGGAGGCTCAGTTCACCCCTCCACTTT
CDR3 protein: CASSLGRLSSPLHF

clone size: -
V gene: TRBV19
D gene: TRBD1
CDR3 length: 14
J gene: TRBJ2-1
CDR3 DNA: TGTGCCAGTGGGGGTCAGGGGGCGCGCAATGAGCAGTTCTTC
CDR3 protein: CASGGQGARNEQFF

clone size: once
V gene: TRBV9
D gene: -
CDR3 length: 14
J gene: TRBJ2-7
CDR3 DNA: TGTGCCAGCAGCGCGTCGAGCGGTGCCTACGAGCAGTACTTC
CDR3 protein: CASSASSGAYEQYF

clone size: -
V gene: TRBV4-1
D gene: -
CDR3 length: 11
J gene: TRBJ2-1
CDR3 DNA: TGCGCCAGCAGCCCCGGGGGAGAGCAGTTCTTC
CDR3 protein: CASSPGGEQFF

clone size: -
V gene: TRBV19
D gene: -
CDR3 length: 14
J gene: TRBJ1-6
CDR3 DNA: TGTGCCAGCTCGAGAGGGGGAGATAATTCACCCCTCCACTTT
CDR3 protein: CASSRGGDNSPLHF

clone size: -
V gene: TRBV12-2
D gene: -
CDR3 length: 15
J gene: TRBJ2-5
CDR3 DNA: TGTGCAAGTCGCCCTGGCGCATCAGGTGGTGAGACCCAGTACTTC
CDR3 protein: CASRPGASGGETQYF

clone size: -
V gene: TRBV7-9
D gene: -
CDR3 length: 13
J gene: TRBJ2-3
CDR3 DNA: TGTGCCAGCAGCTTAGAAGGCACAGATACGCAGTATTTT
CDR3 protein: CASSLEGTDTQYF

clone size: -
V gene: TRBV15
D gene: -
CDR3 length: 14
J gene: TRBJ1-1
CDR3 DNA: TGTGCCACCAGCGCACGCCGGGGGGCGGATGAAGCTTTCTTT
CDR3 protein: CATSARRGADEAFF

clone size: once
V gene: TRBV3-1/TRBV3-2
D gene: -
CDR3 length: 15
J gene: TRBJ1-6
CDR3 DNA: TGTGCCAGCAGCCCCTCTGTGGGTCCCAATTCACCCCTCCACTTT
CDR3 protein: CASSPSVGPNSPLHF